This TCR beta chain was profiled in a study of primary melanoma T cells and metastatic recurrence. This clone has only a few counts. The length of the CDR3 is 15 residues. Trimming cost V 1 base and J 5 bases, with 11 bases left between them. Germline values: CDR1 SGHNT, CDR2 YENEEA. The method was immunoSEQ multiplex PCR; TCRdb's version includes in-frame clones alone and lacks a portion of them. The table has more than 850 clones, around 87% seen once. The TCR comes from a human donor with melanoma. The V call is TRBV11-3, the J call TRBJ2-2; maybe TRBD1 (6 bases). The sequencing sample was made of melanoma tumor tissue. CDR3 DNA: TGTGCCAGCAGCTTAGGACAGGCCCGGACCGGGGAGCTGTTTTTT. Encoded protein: CASSLGQARTGELFF.